Below are 27 T cell receptor beta chains sequenced from a single sample in a study of control samples from healthy donors and cancer patients. Measured with immunoSEQ multiplex PCR; TCRdb has only the in-frame clones, and not every one. Of over 10,000 clones listed, 90% to 95% are singletons. What was sequenced was PBMCs. The receptors here all came from a man at least 80 years old with lung cancer.

About this clone: The junction differs from germline at one of its ends, possibly a read error. The chain is built from TRBV4-2 and TRBJ1-2; no clear D gene. This CDR3 spans 13 amino acids. CDR1 LGHNA and CDR2 YNFKEQ come from the germline V gene. The DNA for the CDR3 is TGTGCCAGCAGCCAAGACCCTAAGTATGGCTACACCTTC. Translation: CASSQDPKYGYTF.

The chain couples TRBV28 to TRBJ1-6; no clear D gene. The CDR3 has 12 residues. Trimming removed 2 bases at V and 14 bases at J, with 10 bases between. The V gene's germline CDR1 is MDHEN and CDR2 SYDVKM. In nucleotides, the CDR3 is TGTGCCAGCAGTTTAGGCGTGCGCTCCCTCCACTTT. This codes for CASSLGVRSLHF.

CDR3 protein: CSVEVIRTGAYGYTF. CDR3 sequence (DNA): TGCAGCGTTGAAGTAATAAGGACAGGGGCCTATGGCTACACCTTC. V is TRBV29-1 and J is TRBJ1-2, with 9 nucleotides matching TRBD1. Germline values: CDR1 SQVTM, CDR2 ANQGSEA. The CDR3 spans 15 residues. With 1 base clipped from V and 4 bases from J, the junction kept 7 bases outside the gene matches.

The chain couples TRBV23-1 to TRBJ2-7, with 8 bases aligning to TRBD1. TRBV23-1 is noted as an ORF with a role that remains uncertain. J was trimmed by 3 bases and V by 2 bases; bases with no gene match: 3. The CDR3 totals 14 residues. CDR3 residues: CASSQPTGVYEQYV. The DNA for the CDR3 is TGCGCCAGCAGTCAACCGACAGGGGTCTACGAGCAGTACGTC.

The rearrangement links TRBV4-2 to TRBJ2-5, with 11 bases that match TRBD2. The CDR3 extends over 17 amino acids. Germline V CDR1 and CDR2: LGHNA, YNFKEQ. The V gene end was trimmed by 0 bases and the J gene end by 1 base; junction bases not matched to a gene: 4. The DNA of the CDR3 is TGTGCCAGCAGCCAAGATAAGCTAGCGGGGGGCCAAGAGACCCAGTACTTC. Residues: CASSQDKLAGGQETQYF.

The chain links TRBV18 to TRBJ2-7; 9 bases are shared with TRBD1. Germline-derived CDR1 and CDR2 are KGHSH and LQKENI. V lost 3 bases and J lost 7; bases outside the gene matches: 10. The length of the CDR3 is 15 residues. CDR3 in amino acids: CASSPSAGTGMEQYF. DNA of the CDR3: TGTGCCAGCTCACCCAGTGCTGGGACAGGGATGGAGCAGTACTTC.

This clone counts as hyperexpanded. The chain couples TRBV25-1 to TRBJ1-6, with TRBD1 as a possible D gene (6 bases). The V end lost 7 bases, the J end lost 8 bases, and 18 bases lay between the germline ends. The CDR3 sequence is 15 residues long. Germline V gene data show CDR1 as MGHDK and CDR2 as SYGVNS. The CDR3 region is CASTERGTGDSPLHF. DNA of the CDR3: TGTGCCAGCACGGAAAGGGGGACGGGAGATTCACCCCTCCACTTT. Complete variable domain (other parts from reference TRBV25-1 and TRBJ1-6): EADIYQTPRYLVIGTGKKITLECSQTMGHDKMYWYQQDPGMELHLIHYSYGVNSTEKGDLSSESTVSRIRTEHFPLTLESARPSHTSQYLCASTERGTGDSPLHFGNGTRLTVT.

The chain combines TRBV18 with TRBJ2-3; 10 bases align to TRBD2. V lost 6 bases, J lost 6 bases, and 12 bases stayed unmatched. Germline CDR1 and CDR2: KGHSH and LQKENI. CDR3 length equals 16 residues. Written as DNA, the CDR3 is TGTGCCAGCTCCCCCGGAAGTAGCGGGGGGCCCGATACGCAGTATTTT. Translated: CASSPGSSGGPDTQYF.

The gene calls are TRBV2 and TRBJ1-3; D is uncertain. The CDR3 runs to 12 residues. The germline gives CDR1 SNHLY, CDR2 FYNNEI. V lost 4 bases to trimming and J lost 8 bases, with 9 bases between them. The CDR3 region is CASSVRADTIYF. CDR3 DNA: TGTGCCAGCAGTGTTAGGGCAGACACCATATATTTT.

This clone was recorded only once. The rearrangement links TRBV9 to TRBJ1-3, with unresolved D. The CDR3 is 16 amino acids. Per the germline V gene, CDR1 is SGDLS and CDR2 is YYNGEE. Trimming pared 0 bases from V and 0 bases from J, leaving 10 bases between. The CDR3 sequence: CASSVAQPISGNTIYF. CDR3 coding DNA: TGTGCCAGCAGCGTAGCCCAGCCTATCTCTGGAAACACCATATATTTT. Supplemented by reference TRBV9 and TRBJ1-3, the full variable domain reads DSGVTQTPKHLITATGQRVTLRCSPRSGDLSVYWYQQSLDQGLQFLIQYYNGEERAKGNILERFSAQQFPDLHSELNLSSLELGDSALYFCASSVAQPISGNTIYFGEGSWLTVV.

The V call is TRBV11-2, the J call TRBJ1-1, with D maybe TRBD1 (6 bases). The CDR3 totals 17 residues. Trimming stripped 5 bases from V and 4 bases from J, with 23 bases between. Per germline, CDR1 SGHAT and CDR2 FQNNGV. The CDR3 nucleotides are TGTGCCAGCAGCCGCAGACAGGAGGCTCCGGCTGGCACTGAAGCTTTCTTT. Translation: CASSRRQEAPAGTEAFF. Full variable domain (outside the CDR3, taken from reference TRBV11-2 and TRBJ1-1): EAGVAQSPRYKIIEKRQSVAFWCNPISGHATLYWYQQILGQGPKLLIQFQNNGVVDDSQLPKDRFSAERLKGVDSTLKIQPAKLEDSAVYLCASSRRQEAPAGTEAFFGQGTRLTVV.

CDR3 sequence: CASSSPPRDIYGYTF. The CDR3 DNA is TGTGCCAGCAGTTCTCCCCCCCGGGACATCTATGGCTACACCTTC. The chain is built from TRBV28 and TRBJ1-2; a possible D gene is TRBD1 (6 bases). V gave up 4 bases and J gave up 4 bases, with 16 bases separating them. This CDR3 contains 15 residues. Per germline, CDR1 MDHEN and CDR2 SYDVKM.

The chain links TRBV19 to TRBJ1-5; D ambiguous. Germline CDR1 is LNHDA and CDR2 is SQIVND (reference sequence). Trimming removed 5 bases from V and 0 bases from J, with 14 bases in between. The CDR3 has 16 residues. The CDR3 coding sequence is TGTGCCAGTAGTTCCGGGATTTACTTTAGCAATCAGCCCCAGCATTTT. Translated, it gives CASSSGIYFSNQPQHF. The variable domain in full, with the rest retrieved from reference TRBV19 and TRBJ1-5, is DGGITQSPKYLFRKEGQNVTLSCEQNLNHDAMYWYRQDPGQGLRLIYYSQIVNDFQKGDIAEGYSVSREKKESFPLTVTSAQKNPTAFYLCASSSGIYFSNQPQHFGDGTRLSIL.

The CDR3 sequence: CASSSGTSGVTQETQYF. In DNA form, the CDR3 reads TGTGCCAGCAGCTCCGGGACTAGCGGGGTGACACAAGAGACCCAGTACTTC. The chain joins TRBV7-3 to TRBJ2-5; 13 nucleotides align to TRBD2. V was pared by 4 bases and J by 2 bases, with 7 bases of the junction left unmatched. The CDR3 covers 17 residues. CDR1 and CDR2 from the germline V gene are SGHTA and FQGTGA.

The J gene is TRBJ1-6, the V gene TRBV11-3, with D maybe TRBD1 (5 bases). The length of the CDR3 is 15 residues. CDR1 is SGHNT and CDR2 is YENEEA in the germline V gene. V lost 3 bases to trimming and J lost 6 bases, with 12 bases between them. The CDR3 sequence: CASSLGDGFNSPLHF. The CDR3 nucleotides read TGTGCCAGCAGCTTGGGGGACGGATTTAATTCACCCCTCCACTTT.

The V call is TRBV7-2, the J call TRBJ2-1, with 7 bases matching TRBD2. The length of the CDR3 is 16 residues. Germline CDR1 is SGHTA and CDR2 is FQGNSA. Losses at the gene ends were 6 bases for V and 0 bases for J; bases not matched to a gene: 8. Here the CDR3 reads CASSRLALTSYNEQFF. The CDR3 DNA sequence: TGTGCCAGCAGTCGACTAGCCTTGACCTCCTACAATGAGCAGTTCTTC.

The chain carries TRBV9 and TRBJ2-2, with TRBD2 matching 9 bases. Trimming at V came to 4 bases and at J to 4 bases, leaving 8 bases not matched to a gene. CDR1 and CDR2 (germline): SGDLS, YYNGEE. The CDR3 has 16 residues. The CDR3 DNA reads as TGTGCCAGCAGCATTAGCGGGGGACTCTTCACCGGGGAGCTGTTTTTT. Translation: CASSISGGLFTGELFF.

The chain recombines TRBV7-6 with TRBJ1-2; D is undetermined. The germline V and J ends were trimmed by 5 bases and 2 bases, with 15 bases remaining between them. Germline V CDR1 and CDR2: SGHVS, FNYEAQ. This CDR3 region has 15 residues. The CDR3 DNA sequence: TGTGCCAGCAGCCCAAACCTCTTACCCAACTATGGCTACACCTTC. Translation gives CASSPNLLPNYGYTF.

The chain links TRBV29-1 to TRBJ2-5; 10 positions agree with TRBD2. The CDR3 sequence is 16 residues long. Per germline, CDR1 SQVTM and CDR2 ANQGSEA. J lost 4 bases, V lost 2 bases, and 10 bases had no gene match. CDR3 sequence (DNA): TGCAGCGTTGAAACTCTAGCGGGGGTTAGGGCAGAGACCCAGTACTTC. Its translation is CSVETLAGVRAETQYF. Combining the CDR3 with reference TRBV29-1 and TRBJ2-5 gives the whole variable domain SAVISQKPSRDICQRGTSLTIQCQVDSQVTMMFWYRQQPGQSLTLIATANQGSEATYESGFVIDKFPISRPNLTFSTLTVSNMSPEDSSIYLCSVETLAGVRAETQYFGPGTRLLVL.

The chain is built from TRBV7-2 and TRBJ1-1, with a tentative D call TRBD1 (5 bases). The CDR3 runs 15 residues. The germline V and J ends were trimmed by 1 base and 1 base, with 10 bases remaining between them. Per germline, CDR1 SGHTA and CDR2 FQGNSA. The CDR3 region is CASSLGGVTNTEAFF. The CDR3 bases are TGTGCCAGCAGCTTAGGGGGGGTTACGAACACTGAAGCTTTCTTT.

The rearrangement uses TRBV5-1 and TRBJ2-4, with D tentatively TRBD2 (5 bases). Trimming pared 2 bases from V and 8 bases from J, leaving 17 bases between. There are 15 residues in the CDR3. The germline V gene has CDR1 SGHRS and CDR2 YFSETQ. The CDR3 loop reads CASSFIEGSRDIQYF. The CDR3 region has the DNA TGCGCCAGCAGCTTTATCGAAGGGTCGCGGGACATTCAGTACTTC.

This chain connects TRBV3-1 (or the pseudogene TRBV3-2) to TRBJ1-5; D unresolved. This CDR3 comprises 13 residues. Germline-derived CDR1 and CDR2 are LGHDT and YNNKEL (reference sequence). Trimming cost V 0 bases and J 3 bases, with 3 bases left between them. The CDR3 bases are TGTGCCAGCAGCCAAGAATACAATCAGCCCCAGCATTTT. This sequence encodes CASSQEYNQPQHF.

The CDR3 DNA reads TGTGCCAGCAGCTTGTCCCCCGGACAGGGAGATTATGGCTACACCTTC. This codes for CASSLSPGQGDYGYTF. V usage is TRBV5-5 and J usage is TRBJ1-2; 8 bases are a match to TRBD1. V shed 1 base, J shed 5 bases, and the junction held 10 bases outside the gene matches. This CDR3 comprises 16 residues. The germline gives CDR1 SGHKS, CDR2 YYEKEE (reference sequence).

The CDR3, as DNA: TGCAGCGTTGACCCCCGTGGACTGAGCACTGAAGCTTTCTTT. Translating it yields CSVDPRGLSTEAFF. This rearrangement joins TRBV29-1 to TRBJ1-1; D is undetermined. V was pared by 3 bases and J by 4 bases, with 15 bases between. This CDR3 comprises 14 residues. CDR1 is SQVTM, CDR2 ANQGSEA, per germline.

The J gene is TRBJ2-7, the V gene TRBV5-5, with a tentative D call TRBD2 (6 bases). Germline V gene sequence: CDR1 SGHKS, CDR2 YYEKEE (reference sequence). The V end lost 0 bases, the J end lost 8 bases, and 15 bases lay between the germline ends. The CDR3 is made up of 14 amino acids. The CDR3 loop reads CASSLDGGGWKQYF. CDR3 coding DNA: TGTGCCAGCAGCTTGGACGGTGGAGGGTGGAAGCAGTACTTC.

The chain carries TRBV2 and TRBJ1-5; D gene uncertain. Trimming shortened V by 4 bases and J by 5 bases, and 9 bases separated the two germline ends. This CDR3 spans 13 amino acids. Germline V gives CDR1 SNHLY, CDR2 FYNNEI. The DNA for the CDR3 is TGTGCCAGCAGTGGTGGTACATATCAGCCCCAGCATTTT. It encodes CASSGGTYQPQHF.

The V call is TRBV4-3, the J call TRBJ1-1, with 7 nucleotides matching TRBD1. In germline, CDR1 is LGHNA, CDR2 YSLEER. After removal of 0 bases from V and 6 bases from J, the junction contained 16 bases not matched to a gene. The CDR3 consists of 18 residues. Here the CDR3 DNA reads TGCGCCAGCAGCCAAGACAGGGGGTTGGGACCGGTCGTCGCTGAAGCTTTCTTT. This translates into CASSQDRGLGPVVAEAFF.